The source of this TCR beta chain is a study of early T cells in non-severe SARS-CoV-2 infection. Study overall: Bulk RNA taken from unsorted whole blood was sequenced, leaving chains unpaired.

This clonotype came up many times. Molecules of cDNA were individually given unique molecular identifiers that were attached to them. TCRdb passed the 5' RACE reads through MiXCR, listing each CDR3 protein once. In the table there are tens of thousands of distinct CDR3 sequences, approximately 4.4% of which are singletons. V shed 5 bases and J shed 5 bases, with 15 bases lying between them. Germline assignment: CDR1 MNHEY and CDR2 SMNVEV (reference sequence). The CDR3 is 14 amino acids. The chain uses TRBV27 and TRBJ2-5, with a tentative D call TRBD2 (6 bases). The sequence came from an adult who was a healthcare worker with PCR-confirmed SARS-CoV-2 infection or an uninfected control (not recorded which). The material sequenced was whole blood. This CDR3 reads CASSHDRGAETQYF. CDR3 nucleotide sequence: TGTGCCAGCAGTCATGATCGCGGGGCGGAGACCCAGTACTTC.